A single T cell receptor (beta chain) is shown here with its context. Assay used: immunoSEQ multiplex PCR; TCRdb lists only in-frame clones, some missing. The data contain a few hundred thousand clones, 75% to 90% of them seen just once; the ten biggest clones take up around 5.5%. The treatment: 19 received Ad26.COV2.S at low or high dose, single or two shots; roughly five received placebo; per-sample allocation not given. Samples analyzed were those drawn on day 63 after the first vaccine or placebo injection. An Ad26 vector that expressed Wuhan-strain SARS-CoV-2 spike constituted the vaccine. This specimen belongs to a study of Ad26.COV2.S vaccination and SARS-CoV-2 variants. In the study overall: Donor joined the COV1001 Ad26.COV2.S trial arm.

The V gene's germline CDR1 is MNHNS and CDR2 SASEGT. The CDR3 sequence is 14 residues long. Trimming shortened V by 1 base and J by 1 base, and 8 bases separated the two germline ends. Here the sequenced sample was peripheral blood, taken in a trial of Ad26.COV2.S vaccine versus placebo. This TCR came from a person aged 18-60 years who received the Ad26.COV2.S COVID-19 vaccine or a placebo. The chain recombines TRBV6-1 with TRBJ2-7; tentatively, D is TRBD2 (5 bases). CDR3 region: CASSEEGVSYEQYF. The CDR3 DNA reads as TGTGCCAGCAGTGAAGAGGGAGTTTCCTACGAGCAGTACTTC.